This TCR beta chain was sequenced in a study of T cells after yellow fever vaccination (dated by TCRdb to the late 2010s). Study-level background: The SMART-Seq v4 Ultra Low Input RNA kit was used to prepare libraries from fractions with low cell numbers. To track T-cell clones before and after primary and booster YFV17D yellow fever vaccination, bulk TCR alpha and beta repertoires were sequenced longitudinally. Two healthy male donors, one aged 18 to 30 and one aged 30 to 39 years, were included in the cohort. Blood was drawn at multiple timepoints before and after primary and secondary immunization, with bulk PBMC replicates and cell subsets isolated. The paper as a whole reports these results and caveats: Only a couple of donors were included in the study, so the extent to which the findings can be generalized is limited. Most clones expanded after primary vaccination were re-detected after the booster (96% of CD4 and 88% of CD8), suggesting broad memory maintenance. A small share of clonotypes was detected in both CD4 and CD8 compartments, with the overlap likely arising from convergent recombination. Compared with the primary T-cell response, the secondary T-cell response was faster but weaker, reaching its peak on day 5 rather than on day 15. Computational filtering was needed because FACS-sorted repertoires could contain abundant contaminating clonotypes from the bulk population.

Sequencing was performed on an Illumina NovaSeq 6000. TCR cDNA was synthesized by 5'RACE template switching, through which a universal primer site and unique molecular identifiers were introduced. Priming of cDNA synthesis was performed from both the TCR alpha and TCR beta constant segments. Libraries were amplified in two PCR steps, with sample barcodes and sequencing adapters added in the second step. Libraries were sequenced on Illumina HiSeq 2500 (2x100 bp) or NovaSeq (2x150 bp). The source study handled its data this way. Demultiplexing of reads and collapsing into UMI consensus sequences were performed with MIGEC, and V(D)J alignment was carried out with MiXCR. Clonotypes responding to the vaccine were identified with edgeR on replicate PBMC samples, with the criteria of FDR below 0.01 and a log2 fold change above 5 up to day 15. CD4 or CD8 identity was assigned to each bulk clonotype according to whether the clonotype was present at higher abundance in the sequenced CD4 repertoire or the sequenced CD8 repertoire. TCRdb handled the public reads itself, with Q25 trimming in fastp and clone calling in MiXCR, and kept productive beta chains. Entries that share a CDR3 protein sequence are merged under the most common genes and DNA. In this record, the V and J calls reflect TCRdb's handling and not the investigators' own analysis. The sample table lists about 320,000 distinct CDR3 sequences, around 4.5% of them with a count of one. The ten most abundant clones make up just under 20% of the sample.

Sample treatment or condition, as interpreted from the label and publication: live attenuated yellow fever vaccine strain. Two biological replicates of bulk PBMCs were collected at each blood-draw timepoint. A standard Ficoll-Paque protocol was used to isolate PBMCs from peripheral blood. TriZol was used to extract RNA from bulk PBMCs, CD4 and CD8 fractions, and dextramer-positive and dextramer-negative fractions. A distance of 13 bases separates the germline ends of V and J, which lose 0 bases and 4 bases respectively. The CDR3 has 15 amino acids, counting the end cysteine and phenylalanine. The DNA shown is the 45-base CDR3, in frame from base 1. Based on the germline V gene, the CDR1 and CDR2 sequences are SGHRS and YFSETQ. This clonotype was observed a few times. The target of this receptor is not known. Base quality data are lacking; no much larger clone is found one base away.

Material: PBMCs, obtained 15 days after the yellow fever booster vaccination. The V and J genes are TRBV5-1 and TRBJ1-2; TRBD1 is a weak D gene call, 6 bases matching. This receptor was obtained from a man younger than 35 who received the YFV17D yellow fever vaccine. The DNA sequence follows: TGCGCCAGCAGCTTGGCGGGCAGGGGATCCTATGGCTACACCTTC. Its protein is CASSLAGRGSYGYTF.